This T cell receptor (beta chain) was sequenced for a study of cytomegalovirus exposure and HLA in healthy donors. Study observations and caveats: The classifier, whose performance was assessed in both the original and validation cohorts, reportedly diagnosed cytomegalovirus status with high specificity and sensitivity. Investigators reported 150 to 200 TCR beta chains as tied to cytomegalovirus. Later analysis associated a missense DCLRE1C variant with TCR beta V- and J-gene trimming.

The ends were cut back, 3 bases at V and 8 bases at J, with 10 bases in the middle. The V gene's germline CDR1 is MDHEN and CDR2 SYDVKM. This CDR3 contains 12 residues. As for this clone: Its cognate antigen is unknown.

A multiplex PCR was run with 60 Vbeta primers and 13 Jbeta primers. This table comes from immunoSEQ multiplex PCR, and its TCRdb copy is limited to in-frame clones, with some not included. The sample records approximately 170,000 clones, approximately 84% being singletons. The source is a woman in her forties in good health and CMV-seropositive. The rearrangement uses TRBV28 and TRBJ1-2, with D uncertain. Sequenced material: PBMCs. The CDR3 loop reads CASSFRGLGYTF. Written as DNA, the CDR3 is TGTGCCAGCAGTTTCCGAGGCTTAGGCTACACCTTC.